Below, 19 T cell receptor beta chains from the same sample are listed, as sequenced in a study of T cell clones after liver transplantation. Their cognate antigens are unknown. TCRbeta sequences of proliferating CFSE-low MLR cells were labeled alloreactive. Sequencing used immunoSEQ multiplex PCR; TCRdb keeps in-frame clones, though not all of them. The sample carries a few thousand clones, 25% to 30% recorded once. Material: CD4+ T cells from cultured PBMCs. These receptors were taken from a human patient who received a liver transplant. A subset of T cells may come from the graft donor.

With respect to this clone: Since a much larger clone is just one base distant, this may be a read error. The genes are TRBV20-1 and TRBJ1-2; 7 nucleotides match TRBD1. The V and J ends lost 7 bases and 5 bases, in that order; junction bases with no gene match: 4. This CDR3 region has 11 residues. Germline V gives CDR1 DFQATT, CDR2 SNEGSKA (reference sequence). The CDR3 sequence is CSVGQVYGYTF. The CDR3 DNA is TGCAGTGTCGGACAGGTATATGGCTACACCTTC.

The V call is TRBV6-5, the J call TRBJ1-6, with 7 bases matching TRBD1. The CDR3 is 14 amino acids. Germline V CDR1 and CDR2: MNHEY, SVGAGI. Trimming cost V 5 bases and J 9 bases; bases outside gene matches: 7. The CDR3 here is CASSGGQSSSPLHF. CDR3 coding DNA: TGTGCCAGCAGTGGGGGACAGTCGAGTTCACCCCTCCACTTT.

A single count supports this clone. Its ends do not fully match the called genes, so a read error is possible. This sample also contains other DNA sequences that code for the same CDR3. V gene TRBV4-2 combines with J gene TRBJ1-1; D is perhaps TRBD1 (5 bases). Looked up from germline, CDR1 is LGHNA and CDR2 is YNFKEQ. The CDR3 sequence is 15 residues long. The CDR3 DNA follows: TGTGCCAGCAGCCAAGGTGGGGGGATTGGGACTGAAGCTTTTTTT. Its protein is CASSQGGGIGTEAFF.

The rearrangement links TRBV4-2 to TRBJ2-3; maybe TRBD2 (5 bases). V gave up 5 bases and J gave up 11 bases, with 17 bases separating them. Looked up from germline, CDR1 is LGHNA and CDR2 is YNFKEQ. The CDR3 is 13 residues long. The DNA of the CDR3 is TGTGCCAGCAGCTTAATCGGACCGGCGGGGCAGTATTTT. Translating it yields CASSLIGPAGQYF.

The chain uses TRBV7-3 and TRBJ1-1; tentatively, D is TRBD1 (5 bases). Per the germline V gene, CDR1 is SGHTA and CDR2 is FQGTGA. The CDR3 length is 13 residues. The V end was cut by 3 bases, the J end by 4 bases, with 9 bases between. CDR3 residues: CASSFIRVTEAFF. The CDR3 nucleotides read TGTGCCAGCAGCTTTATCAGGGTCACTGAAGCTTTCTTT. Filled out from reference TRBV7-3 and TRBJ1-1, the complete variable domain reads GAGVSQTPSNKVTEKGKYVELRCDPISGHTALYWYRQSLGQGPEFLIYFQGTGAADDSGLPNDRFFAVRPEGSVSTLKIQRTERGDSAVYLCASSFIRVTEAFFGQGTRLTVV.

This clone is categorized as large (0.1 to 1%). The J gene is TRBJ1-5, the V gene TRBV18, with 7 bases that match TRBD1. CDR1 is KGHSH, CDR2 LQKENI, per germline. There are 15 residues in the CDR3. Trimming at V came to 4 bases and at J to 6 bases, leaving 9 bases not matched to a gene. CDR3 loop: CASSRTGDEVQPQHF. In DNA form, the CDR3 reads TGTGCCAGCTCACGTACAGGGGACGAGGTTCAGCCCCAGCATTTT.

The gene calls are TRBV4-1 and TRBJ1-2, with a tentative D call TRBD1 (5 bases). This CDR3 region has 15 residues. V lost 5 bases, J lost 8 bases, and 21 bases lay in between. Per germline, CDR1 MGHRA and CDR2 YSYEKL. The CDR3 protein is CASSDRVGALGGYTF. CDR3 DNA: TGCGCCAGCAGCGACCGAGTCGGGGCCCTGGGAGGCTACACCTTC.

Relative to its sample, this clone is medium-sized. This chain links TRBV6-1 with TRBJ2-7, with a possible D match to TRBD2 (6 bases). The CDR3 extends over 14 amino acids. V was pared by 10 bases and J by 0 bases, with 16 bases between. CDR1 is MNHNS, CDR2 SASEGT, per germline. CDR3 amino acids: CAMAGLRSSYEQYF. For the CDR3, the DNA is TGTGCCATGGCGGGACTCAGGAGCTCCTACGAGCAGTACTTC.

This clone was counted only a few times. The chain links TRBV6-6 to TRBJ2-1, with D possibly being TRBD1 (5 bases). Germline V gives CDR1 MNHNY, CDR2 SVGAGI (reference sequence). This CDR3 is 11 amino acids long. Trimming stripped 6 bases from V and 14 bases from J, with 14 bases between. DNA for the CDR3: TGTGCCAGCAGCAACGGCAGGGTGGAGTTCTTC. Translation gives CASSNGRVEFF.

The chain is built from TRBV7-3 and TRBJ2-7, with 7 bases fitting TRBD1. The J segment lost 4 bases and the V segment lost 5 bases, leaving 5 bases of the junction unmatched. CDR3 length: 13 residues. Germline CDR1 SGHTA, CDR2 FQGTGA. The DNA for the CDR3 is TGTGCCAGCAGCCCTAACAGGGGTTACGAGCAGTACTTC. Translating gives CASSPNRGYEQYF. Full variable domain (outside the CDR3, taken from reference TRBV7-3 and TRBJ2-7): GAGVSQTPSNKVTEKGKYVELRCDPISGHTALYWYRQSLGQGPEFLIYFQGTGAADDSGLPNDRFFAVRPEGSVSTLKIQRTERGDSAVYLCASSPNRGYEQYFGPGTRLTVT.

By its share, this clone is medium-sized (0.01 to 0.1%). The chain couples TRBV9 to TRBJ2-5; 7 bases map to TRBD2. CDR1 is SGDLS, CDR2 YYNGEE, per germline. J lost 0 bases, V lost 2 bases, and 7 bases had no gene match. The CDR3 length is 16 residues. The DNA of the CDR3 is TGTGCCAGCAGCGTGGACCCCGGGGGGTACCAAGAGACCCAGTACTTC. Its translation: CASSVDPGGYQETQYF.

The J gene is TRBJ2-6, the V gene TRBV9, with 7 bases lining up with TRBD1. This CDR3 has 16 amino acids. V lost 5 bases and J lost 4; bases outside the gene matches: 9. Germline V gene lookup returns CDR1 SGDLS and CDR2 YYNGEE. As DNA, the CDR3 is TGTGCCAGCAGAGGACAGGACGGCTCCGGGGCCAACGTCCTGACTTTC. It encodes CASRGQDGSGANVLTF.

The rearrangement links TRBV6-1 to TRBJ2-3; D gene unclear. This CDR3 has 11 residues. Trimming shortened V by 7 bases and J by 7 bases, and 9 bases separated the two germline ends. Germline V gives CDR1 MNHNS, CDR2 SASEGT. CDR3 in DNA: TGTGCCAGCACCCACCACAATACGCAGTATTTT. Amino acid sequence: CASTHHNTQYF.

In its sample, this clone is medium-sized. The sample carries other DNA sequences with the same CDR3. V usage is TRBV9 and J usage is TRBJ1-3, with a possible D match to TRBD1 (5 bases). CDR3 length: 15 residues. Germline CDR1 and CDR2: SGDLS and YYNGEE. Trimming removed 4 bases at V and 0 bases at J, with 11 bases between. The CDR3 sequence is CASSRGGNSGNTIYF. The CDR3 DNA sequence: TGTGCCAGCAGCCGCGGGGGGAACTCTGGAAACACCATATATTTT.

The chain couples TRBV6-5 to TRBJ1-1; D call uncertain. The CDR3 has 12 residues. With 5 bases removed from V and 11 bases from J, the gap between germline ends came to 15 bases. CDR1 and CDR2 from the germline V gene are MNHEY and SVGAGI. The CDR3 sequence: CASSEAVSLAFF. The CDR3 bases are TGTGCCAGCAGTGAGGCGGTTTCGTTGGCTTTCTTT.

The chain couples TRBV5-6 to TRBJ2-7; perhaps TRBD1 as D (7 bases). V dropped 0 bases and J dropped 4 bases, with 14 bases sitting between them. The germline gives CDR1 SGHDT, CDR2 YYEEEE. This CDR3 has 15 amino acids. DNA for the CDR3: TGTGCCAGCAGCTTGGTGCCGCAGGGGGGTTACGAGCAGTACTTC. Translation: CASSLVPQGGYEQYF.

This clone has a handful of counts. The V and J genes are TRBV9 and TRBJ2-3; TRBD2 agrees at 8 bases. CDR3 size: 14 residues. J was trimmed by 7 bases and V by 7 bases; bases with no gene match: 11. Germline V CDR1 and CDR2: SGDLS, YYNGEE. The CDR3 coding sequence is TGTGCCAGCGGGCGGGAGGCGCGATCAAATACGCAGTATTTT. Protein sequence: CASGREARSNTQYF.

This clone was seen a few times. The chain couples TRBV6-6 to TRBJ2-3, with TRBD2 matching over 8 bases. CDR3 length: 16 amino acids. V shed 4 bases, J shed 3 bases, and the junction held 9 bases outside the gene matches. The germline V gene has CDR1 MNHNY and CDR2 SVGAGI (reference sequence). Here the CDR3 reads CASSFTGTSETDTQYF. For the CDR3, the DNA is TGTGCCAGCAGTTTCACCGGGACTAGTGAAACAGATACGCAGTATTTT.

Sample share makes this clone medium-sized. The genes are TRBV19 and TRBJ1-6, with D uncertain. The CDR3 runs to 13 residues. Trimming shortened V by 3 bases and J by 10 bases, and 10 bases separated the two germline ends. Germline values: CDR1 LNHDA, CDR2 SQIVND (reference sequence). DNA for the CDR3: TGTGCCAGTAGTATGGGTATACGGTCACCCCTCCACTTT. It specifies CASSMGIRSPLHF.